This T cell receptor beta chain comes out of a study of neoadjuvant anti-PD-1 for oral cavity cancer. Study background: Around day 43, patients without progression received a fourth nivolumab dose before surgery.

TCRdb keeps only in-frame clones here, not all; method: immunoSEQ multiplex PCR. The sample consists of about 39,000 clones, about 76% of them appearing once. Study-level points and caveats: Non-responders to neoadjuvant nivolumab had significantly more clonal PBMC T cells than responders. Only three patients per response group were TCR-analyzed; validation needed.

As for this clone: The target antigen is unknown.

Time point here: after neoadjuvant nivolumab, at surgical resection. Analysis of PBMCs was direct, with no culture step. With 3 bases clipped from V and 3 bases from J, the junction kept 16 bases outside the gene matches. The CDR3 is made up of 19 amino acids. Germline CDR1 is ENHRY and CDR2 is SYGVKD. The chain recombines TRBV10-3 with TRBJ2-7; TRBD1 agrees at 11 bases. The specimen was PBMCs, collected after nivolumab (anti-PD-1) treatment. The receptor's source is a person between 40 and 79 years old with oral cavity squamous cell carcinoma. The CDR3 loop reads CAISESSGTGGFGLYEQYF. The CDR3 nucleotides read TGTGCCATCAGTGAATCGTCCGGGACAGGGGGATTCGGGCTCTACGAGCAGTACTTC.